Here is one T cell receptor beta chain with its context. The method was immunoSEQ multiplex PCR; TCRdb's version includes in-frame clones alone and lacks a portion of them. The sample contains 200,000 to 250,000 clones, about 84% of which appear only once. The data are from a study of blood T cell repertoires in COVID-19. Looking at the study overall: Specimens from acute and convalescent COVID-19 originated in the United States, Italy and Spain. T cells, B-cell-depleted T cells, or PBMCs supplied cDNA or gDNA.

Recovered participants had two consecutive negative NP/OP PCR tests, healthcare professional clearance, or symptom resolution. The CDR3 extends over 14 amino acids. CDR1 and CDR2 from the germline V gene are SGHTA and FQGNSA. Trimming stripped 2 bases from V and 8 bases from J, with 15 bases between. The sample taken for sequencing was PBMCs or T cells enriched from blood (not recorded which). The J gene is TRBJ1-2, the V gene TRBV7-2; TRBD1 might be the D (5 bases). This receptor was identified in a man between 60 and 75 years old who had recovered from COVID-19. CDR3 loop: CASSLQGPDLGYTF. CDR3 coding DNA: TGTGCCAGCAGCTTACAGGGCCCCGACTTGGGCTACACCTTC. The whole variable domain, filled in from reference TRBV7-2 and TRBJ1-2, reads GAGVSQSPSNKVTEKGKDVELRCDPISGHTALYWYRQSLGQGLEFLIYFQGNSAPDKSGLPSDRFSAERTGGSVSTLTIQRTQQEDSAVYLCASSLQGPDLGYTFGSGTRLTVV.